One and the same sample provided the 18 T cell receptor beta chains below, sequenced in a study of T-cell reconstitution after alpha-beta-depleted transplantation in children. The TCRbeta library incorporated unique molecular identifiers. TCRdb ran MiXCR on the PCR reads and lists one entry per CDR3 protein. The data hold about 470,000 distinct CDR3 sequences, with around two fifths observed a single time. The sample in question was PBMCs, obtained before TCRalphabeta/CD19-depleted stem cell transplant. The receptor set was obtained from a girl aged 2 to 10 with aplastic anemia, due to receive a stem cell transplant.

This sequence joins TRBV10-3 and TRBJ2-7; tentatively, D is TRBD1 (6 bases). Trimming cost V 10 bases and J 12 bases, with 13 bases left between them. The CDR3 loop spans 9 amino acids. CDR1 and CDR2 (germline): ENHRY, SYGVKD. The DNA for the CDR3 is TGTGCCAACACCGGGACATCGTACTTC. Protein sequence: CANTGTSYF.

This chain joins TRBV29-1 and TRBJ2-1; 12 nucleotides agree with TRBD2. The germline V gene encodes CDR1 SQVTM and CDR2 ANQGSEA. V dropped 6 bases and J dropped 7; count of bases not matched to a gene: 7. The CDR3 totals 14 residues. Here the CDR3 reads CSVEELAGGNEQFF. The CDR3 DNA reads TGCAGCGTCGAGGAACTAGCGGGAGGAAATGAGCAGTTCTTC.

This sequence joins TRBV20-1 and TRBJ2-4; the D is unclear. The CDR3 has 15 amino acids. V was clipped by 5 bases and J by 0 bases, with 14 bases between them. Germline loops: CDR1 DFQATT, CDR2 SNEGSKA (reference sequence). The CDR3 sequence: CSARRETVAKNIQYF. The DNA for the CDR3 is TGCAGTGCTCGCCGAGAGACCGTAGCCAAAAACATTCAGTACTTC.

This clonotype was counted at least ten times. This chain links TRBV6-1 with TRBJ2-7, with D possibly TRBD1 on 6 matching bases. V lost 8 bases and J lost 7, with 24 bases in between. The CDR3 has 15 amino acids. Germline lookup yields CDR1 MNHNS and CDR2 SASEGT. In DNA, the CDR3 is TGTGCCAGCGCCCCAGGTGGGCAGGGGTCAAGGGAGCAGTACTTC. Translation: CASAPGGQGSREQYF.

This clonotype occurred a few times. V and J are TRBV20-1 and TRBJ1-2; a possible D gene is TRBD1 (5 bases). The CDR3 has 15 amino acids. Trimming removed 0 bases at V and 2 bases at J, with 13 bases between. Germline V gene sequence: CDR1 DFQATT, CDR2 SNEGSKA (reference sequence). DNA for the CDR3: TGCAGTGCTAGAGAGAGGGGATTGGGAAACTATGGCTACACCTTC. Residues: CSARERGLGNYGYTF.

The chain couples TRBV2 to TRBJ2-3; D not certain. The CDR3 is made up of 13 amino acids. Trimming took off 7 bases at V and 0 bases at J, with 8 bases between the two ends. Germline V CDR1 and CDR2: SNHLY, FYNNEI. For the CDR3, the DNA is TGTGCCAGCACCCGGCGCAGCACAGATACGCAGTATTTT. Protein: CASTRRSTDTQYF.

The chain is built from TRBV20-1 and TRBJ2-1; TRBD2 aligns across 8 bases. Germline V gene lookup returns CDR1 DFQATT and CDR2 SNEGSKA (reference sequence). This CDR3 contains 14 residues. The J segment lost 8 bases and the V segment lost 6 bases, leaving 12 bases of the junction unmatched. The CDR3 here is CSAYRPGRADEQFF. The CDR3 region has the DNA TGCAGTGCGTATCGTCCCGGGAGGGCGGATGAGCAGTTCTTC.

This rearrangement joins TRBV5-1 to TRBJ2-3; the D call may be TRBD1 or TRBD2 (5 bases each). V lost 1 base to trimming and J lost 5 bases, with 26 bases between them. The CDR3 runs to 19 residues. From germline, CDR1 is SGHRS and CDR2 YFSETQ. CDR3 in amino acids: CASSLRGASIIGYGDTQYF. CDR3 DNA: TGCGCCAGCAGCTTGAGAGGGGCGTCAATCATCGGTTATGGAGATACGCAGTATTTT.

This sequence joins TRBV6-1 and TRBJ1-5; D is possibly TRBD1 (5 bases). The germline CDR1 and CDR2 sequences are MNHNS and SASEGT. The CDR3 extends over 16 amino acids. Trimming pared 6 bases from V and 0 bases from J, leaving 15 bases between. CDR3 in amino acids: CASSRSGFNSNQPQHF. The CDR3 region has the DNA TGTGCCAGCAGCAGGTCAGGGTTCAATAGCAATCAGCCCCAGCATTTT.

At least ten counts were recorded for this clonotype. The chain uses TRBV4-1 and TRBJ2-3, with D unresolved. V lost 5 bases, J lost 6 bases, and 12 bases lay in between. Germline V gene sequence: CDR1 MGHRA, CDR2 YSYEKL. This CDR3 region has 13 residues. CDR3 in DNA: TGCGCCAGCAGCTCCCAGTGGTTGGATACGCAGTATTTT. It specifies CASSSQWLDTQYF.

In DNA form, the CDR3 reads TGTGCCAGCAGCCCTTGGCAGGGCGAGCAGTACTTC. Translation: CASSPWQGEQYF. The chain has TRBV7-9 and TRBJ2-7; D possibly corresponds to TRBD1 (5 bases). The germline V gene has CDR1 SEHNR and CDR2 FQNEAQ (reference sequence). Trimming shortened V by 5 bases and J by 6 bases, and 11 bases separated the two germline ends. The CDR3 extends over 12 amino acids.

CDR3 nucleotide sequence: TGCGCCAGCAGCTTTGACAGGACCTATGGCTACACCTTC. Protein: CASSFDRTYGYTF. The chain recombines TRBV5-1 with TRBJ1-2; D might be TRBD1 (6 bases). Germline V gene sequence: CDR1 SGHRS, CDR2 YFSETQ. V was pared by 2 bases and J by 4 bases, with 9 bases between. CDR3 length: 13 residues.

This chain joins TRBV5-1 and TRBJ2-7; the D is unclear. From germline, CDR1 is SGHRS and CDR2 YFSETQ. The CDR3 covers 13 residues. Deletions cut 0 bases from V and 4 bases from J, with 8 bases between. Here the CDR3 reads CASSLGLMYEQYF. CDR3 sequence (DNA): TGCGCCAGCAGCTTGGGGTTGATGTACGAGCAGTACTTC.

This clonotype was observed a few times. A read error may account for a junction end that differs from germline. The rearrangement joins TRBV7-9 to TRBJ2-7; TRBD2 might be the D (6 bases). The germline V gene has CDR1 SEHNR and CDR2 FQNEAQ (reference sequence). The CDR3 totals 14 residues. This chain's CDR3 is CASSLATDTYEQYF. In nucleotides, the CDR3 is TGTGCCAGCAGCCTAGCGACAGATACCTACGAGCAGTACTTC.

Ten or more counts support this clonotype. V and J are TRBV29-1 and TRBJ2-1, with D possibly being TRBD2 (6 bases). The CDR3 is 15 residues long. Deletions cut 1 base from V and 0 bases from J, with 10 bases between. Germline lookup yields CDR1 SQVTM and CDR2 ANQGSEA. The CDR3 here is CSVEGGVYSYNEQFF. For the CDR3, the DNA is TGCAGCGTTGAAGGGGGGGTCTACTCCTACAATGAGCAGTTCTTC.

This clonotype has a count of ten or more. The CDR3 reads CASGWDISTGELFF. For the CDR3, the DNA is TGTGCCAGTGGGTGGGACATCTCCACCGGGGAGCTGTTTTTT. J is TRBJ2-2 and V is TRBV27; a possible D gene is TRBD1 (6 bases). Deletions cut 9 bases from V and 4 bases from J, with 15 bases between. CDR3 size: 14 residues. Germline V gene sequence: CDR1 MNHEY, CDR2 SMNVEV (reference sequence).

This sequence joins TRBV7-6 and TRBJ2-1; TRBD2 agrees at 10 bases. The CDR3 totals 19 residues. Germline values: CDR1 SGHVS, CDR2 FNYEAQ. The junction had 16 bases not matched to a gene; V was cut back by 4 bases and J by 4 bases. CDR3 DNA: TGTGCCAGCAGCTCGTCAATTTTAGCGGGGGGCCCCTCGTACAATGAGCAGTTCTTC. Translated, it gives CASSSSILAGGPSYNEQFF.

This clonotype has ten or more counts. The chain carries TRBV12-3 or TRBV12-4 and TRBJ1-5; TRBD1 agrees at 7 bases. V shed 7 bases and J 4 bases; nucleotides not matched to a gene: 10. The CDR3 is made up of 15 amino acids. CDR3 nucleotides: TGTGCCAGCACCTCAACCGGGACAGAAAATCAGCCCCAGCATTTT. Translation gives CASTSTGTENQPQHF.